Shown below are 9 T cell receptor beta chains from a single sample sequenced in a study of identical twins. TCRdb reanalysed the 5' RACE reads using MiXCR and keeps one entry per CDR3 protein. The sample includes approximately 600,000 distinct CDR3 sequences, 7.1% of them seen just once. This sample was shared with a second study, whose subject was yellow fever vaccine responses in identical twins.

The sequenced material came from PBMCs. These receptors originate from a woman aged 18-29 years in good health.

The V and J genes are TRBV4-1 and TRBJ2-2, with D possibly being TRBD2 (5 bases). The CDR3 extends over 15 amino acids. In germline, CDR1 is MGHRA, CDR2 YSYEKL. Trimming stripped 0 bases from V and 3 bases from J, with 8 bases between. The CDR3 DNA sequence: TGCGCCAGCAGCCAAGAGAAGGGAGACACCGGGGAGCTGTTTTTT. It yields the protein CASSQEKGDTGELFF.

The chain recombines TRBV10-3 with TRBJ2-2, with D uncertain. V lost 10 bases and J lost 3, with 6 bases in between. The CDR3 covers 11 residues. Germline lookup yields CDR1 ENHRY and CDR2 SYGVKD. The CDR3 here is CASGDTGELFF. Here the CDR3 DNA reads TGTGCCAGCGGTGACACCGGGGAGCTGTTTTTT.

This clonotype was counted ten times or more. The V call is TRBV20-1, the J call TRBJ2-5; 10 positions match TRBD2. The CDR3 sequence is 13 residues long. J gave up 4 bases and V 7 bases, and 6 bases lay outside the gene matches. CDR1 DFQATT and CDR2 SNEGSKA come from the germline V gene (reference sequence). The CDR3 sequence is CSVLLAGVETQYF. The CDR3 nucleotides are TGCAGTGTTCTCCTAGCGGGAGTAGAGACCCAGTACTTC.

This clonotype was found a few times. The chain combines TRBV27 with TRBJ2-5; the D gene could be TRBD1 or TRBD2 (6 bases each). CDR3 length: 15 residues. Looked up from germline, CDR1 is MNHEY and CDR2 is SMNVEV (reference sequence). V dropped 3 bases and J dropped 3 bases, with 14 bases sitting between them. The CDR3 DNA follows: TGTGCCAGCAGTTTTTGGGGGGCAGGGGAAGAGACCCAGTACTTC. It encodes CASSFWGAGEETQYF.

This clonotype was detected a few times. This chain links TRBV24-1 with TRBJ2-7; D may be TRBD1 or TRBD2 (5 bases each). CDR3 length: 13 residues. Germline assignment: CDR1 KGHDR and CDR2 SFDVKD. Trimming cost V 3 bases and J 6 bases, with 11 bases left between them. The CDR3 loop is CATSDTGLREQYF. The CDR3, as DNA: TGTGCCACCAGTGATACGGGGCTCCGCGAGCAGTACTTC.

This clonotype has a handful of counts. The chain couples TRBV28 to TRBJ1-4; D gene unclear. There are 15 residues in the CDR3. The V gene's germline CDR1 is MDHEN and CDR2 SYDVKM. Trimming cost V 5 bases and J 1 base, with 11 bases left between them. The CDR3 loop is CASSRAGVTNEKLFF. Written as DNA, the CDR3 is TGTGCCAGCAGTCGAGCTGGGGTAACTAATGAAAAACTGTTTTTT. The variable domain in full, completed from reference TRBV28 and TRBJ1-4, reads DVKVTQSSRYLVKRTGEKVFLECVQDMDHENMFWYRQDPGLGLRLIYFSYDVKMKEKGDIPEGYSVSREKKERFSLILESASTNQTSMYLCASSRAGVTNEKLFFGSGTQLSVL.

The chain combines TRBV28 with TRBJ1-6; 7 nucleotides line up with TRBD1. The CDR3 contains 15 residues. Germline CDR1 reads MDHEN; CDR2 reads SYDVKM. V lost 7 bases to trimming and J lost 8 bases; unmatched junction nucleotides: 11. The CDR3 reads CASTQGDRRDSPLHF. The CDR3 DNA reads as TGTGCCAGCACCCAGGGGGACAGACGTGATTCACCCCTCCACTTT.

This clonotype has a count of ten or more. This sequence joins TRBV12-3 or TRBV12-4 and TRBJ1-1; D perhaps matches TRBD1 (6 bases). This CDR3 comprises 13 residues. V was cut by 7 bases and J by 2 bases, with 11 bases left in between. This CDR3 reads CASTAGVNTEAFF. DNA of the CDR3: TGTGCCAGCACCGCAGGGGTTAACACTGAAGCTTTCTTT.

The genes are TRBV12-3 or TRBV12-4 and TRBJ2-2; D may match TRBD1 or TRBD2 (6 bases each). V lost 6 bases and J lost 4, with 18 bases in between. CDR3 length: 16 amino acids. CDR3 in amino acids: CASSPIRTAGTGELFF. The CDR3 coding sequence is TGTGCCAGCAGCCCCATAAGGACAGCGGGCACCGGGGAGCTGTTTTTT.